This T cell receptor (beta chain) comes out of a study of T cell responses to AZD1222 COVID-19 vaccine (dated by TCRdb to the early 2020s). Some background on the complete study: Because spike-specific TCR depth and breadth did not differ between the two schedules, AZD1222 recipients who got a second dose at roughly 4 weeks were pooled with those who got a second dose at roughly 12 weeks. A total of about 230 trial participants underwent TCR sequencing, of whom around 200 received two doses of AZD1222 and about 25 received two doses of the MenACWY control vaccine. Enrollment into the trials was organized by age into subgroups of 18-55, 56-69 and 70-plus years, and those subgroups contained about 150, 27 and 61 TCR-sequenced participants, respectively.

Comments on this clone: The clone's antigen remains unknown. No clone much larger than this one lies a single base away; base qualities are absent.

V is pared back by 2 bases and J by 2 bases, with 6 bases lying between the germline termini. The germline V gene (reference sequence) yields SEHNR for CDR1 and FQNEAQ for CDR2. The CDR3 covers 13 residues, taking in both the cysteine and the phenylalanine. Only CDR3 DNA remains: 39 bases, in frame from the first base. The CDR3 regions of human TCRbeta chains were subjected to immunosequencing. Per the authors' processing: TCRs in the repertoires were compared against a reference library of SARS-CoV-2-specific TCRs that had been generated with the MIRA antigen-specificity platform. Breadth meant the fraction of unique TCRs that were SARS-CoV-2-associated, whereas depth meant the fraction of total T cells that were SARS-CoV-2-associated. Each spike-specific TCR was assigned to its reactive spike region and to a CD4 or CD8 class using the MIRA data. Log10-transformed breadth and depth values were compared by one-way ANOVA with Sidak's multiple comparisons tests. The source is immuneACCESS, and TCRdb retained only in-frame sequences with V and J called. Part of the clones is not carried over; for the studies checked, unresolved V genes explain less than half of this, and the remainder is unexplained. That table gives V, J and clone size, and the DNA gave D and trimming. Counted in this sample were approximately 100,000 clones; about 88% of them appeared once. The ten most abundant clones make up less than 4% of the sample.

On the study overall, not on this receptor specifically: The vaccine-associated CD4 TCRs covered the entire spike protein, and the dominant responses fell in regions 160-218 and 743-854. After two AZD1222 doses, both the breadth and the depth of spike-specific TCRs were significantly higher than at day 0 and than in MenACWY recipients. Conclusions about previously exposed vaccinees are limited because only five or six AZD1222 recipients were SARS-CoV-2 seropositive at baseline. The 56-69-year group was small, and its depth increase did not reach significance, likely because of low power. Participants were mostly white British, with more females than males. The authors suggested clonal diversity may have been underestimated. Because no samples from the day 14 peak response were available, repertoires could be characterized only after the peak T cell response. Reportedly, close to half of the unique spike-specific TCRs recognized epitopes lying outside the regions that are mutated in the B.1.351 and B.1.1.7 variants.

The sample's time point, from its label and the paper: baseline before first vaccination. Samples from vaccinated people were obtained from the UK trials COV001 and COV002, which included a single-blind randomized controlled phase 2/3 trial of AZD1222 (ChAdOx1 nCoV-19) in healthy adults. Trial participant PBMC samples were collected at day 0 and day 28 after the second dose for TCRbeta chain sequencing. The specimen comprised peripheral blood, sampled on day 0 of AZD1222 vaccination. Recombination linked TRBV7-9 to TRBJ1-1, with the D segment identity uncertain. The TCR comes from an adult in good health. The CDR3 protein sequence reads: CASSLLSNTEAFF. The nucleotides read TGTGCCAGCAGCTTATTAAGTAACACTGAAGCTTTCTTT.